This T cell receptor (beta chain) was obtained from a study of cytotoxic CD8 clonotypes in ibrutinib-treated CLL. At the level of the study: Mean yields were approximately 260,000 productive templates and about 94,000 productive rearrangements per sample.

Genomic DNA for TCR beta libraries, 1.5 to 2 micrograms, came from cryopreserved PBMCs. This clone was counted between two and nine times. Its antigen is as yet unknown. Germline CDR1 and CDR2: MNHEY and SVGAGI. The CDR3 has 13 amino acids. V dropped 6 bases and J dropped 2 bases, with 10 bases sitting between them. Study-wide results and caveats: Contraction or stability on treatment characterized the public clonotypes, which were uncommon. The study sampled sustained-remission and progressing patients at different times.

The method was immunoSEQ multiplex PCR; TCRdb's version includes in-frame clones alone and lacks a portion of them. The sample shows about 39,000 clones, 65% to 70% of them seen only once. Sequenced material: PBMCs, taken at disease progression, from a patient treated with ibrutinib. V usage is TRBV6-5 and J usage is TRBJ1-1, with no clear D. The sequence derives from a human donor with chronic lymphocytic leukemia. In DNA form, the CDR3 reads TGTGCCAGCAGCAGACAAGTTAACACTGAAGCTTTCTTT. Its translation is CASSRQVNTEAFF.